The rows below give T cell receptor beta chains drawn from one sample of a study of T cell responses to AZD1222 COVID-19 vaccine. Here immunoSEQ multiplex PCR was the method, and the copy in TCRdb shows in-frame clones only, minus some. The sample holds 200,000 or so clones, 70% to 90% seen once. The source material was peripheral blood, sampled on day 0 of AZD1222 vaccination. These receptors were taken from an adult in good health. Both conserved end residues are part of each CDR3. The order of the fields is J gene, D gene, V gene, clone size, CDR3 protein, CDR3 DNA. A D gene is named only where the DNA matches it firmly. Size is stated for part of the rows, as once, few or many counts, or as a class when the clone is expanded.

>TRBJ2-2|NA|TRBV9|once
CASSADIQAGELFF
TGTGCCAGCAGCGCCGACATCCAGGCCGGGGAGCTGTTTTTT
>TRBJ1-2|NA|TRBV4-2|NA
CASSQDGTHNYGYTF
TGTGCCAGCAGCCAAGATGGCACACATAACTATGGCTACACCTTC
>TRBJ1-5|NA|TRBV19|NA
CASSKERSQWGYNQPQHF
TGTGCCAGTAGTAAAGAGAGAAGTCAGTGGGGTTACAATCAGCCCCAGCATTTT
>TRBJ1-2|NA|TRBV27|NA
CASSLSHRTPGGYTF
TGTGCCAGCAGTTTATCCCACAGGACCCCGGGGGGCTACACCTTC
>TRBJ1-5|NA|TRBV6-4|NA
CASSDSGGTPQHF
TGTGCCAGCAGTGACTCTGGCGGAACGCCCCAGCATTTT
>TRBJ2-6|NA|TRBV9|few
CASSVTQGMGANVLTF
TGTGCCAGCAGCGTAACCCAAGGTATGGGGGCCAACGTCCTGACTTTC
>TRBJ1-2|NA|TRBV28|NA
CASSLLGYYGYTF
TGTGCCAGCAGTTTATTGGGTTACTATGGCTACACCTTC
>TRBJ1-3|NA|TRBV5-8|NA
CASSFIARAVGNTIYF
TGTGCCAGCAGCTTTATCGCCAGGGCTGTTGGAAACACCATATATTTT
>TRBJ1-2|TRBD1|TRBV5-5|NA
CASSLAVAGGDDGYTF
TGTGCCAGCAGCTTGGCCGTGGCAGGGGGCGACGATGGCTACACCTTC
>TRBJ2-3|NA|TRBV19|NA
CASSIYPAEGTDTQYF
TGTGCCAGTAGTATATATCCGGCGGAAGGAACAGATACGCAGTATTTT
>TRBJ2-5|NA|TRBV19|NA
CASSSHLVSVQETQYF
TGTGCCAGTAGTAGTCATTTGGTTTCGGTCCAAGAGACCCAGTACTTC
>TRBJ2-7|TRBD2|TRBV7-6|NA
CASSSYSGGPRYEQYF
TGTGCCAGCAGCTCCTATAGCGGGGGGCCCCGCTACGAGCAGTACTTC
>TRBJ1-3|NA|TRBV5-1|NA
CASSPLGHSGNTIYF
TGCGCCAGCAGCCCCCTAGGCCACTCTGGAAACACCATATATTTT
>TRBJ1-5|TRBD1|TRBV7-2|NA
CASSSTGTSNQPQHF
TGTGCCAGCAGCTCGACAGGGACTTCCAATCAGCCCCAGCATTTT
>TRBJ1-6|TRBD1|TRBV29-1|NA
CSVQGAGNSPLHF
TGCAGCGTTCAGGGGGCCGGTAATTCACCCCTCCACTTT
>TRBJ2-1|TRBD2|TRBV24-1|NA
CATSDETGTSENNEQFF
TGTGCCACCAGTGATGAGACCGGGACTAGCGAAAACAATGAGCAGTTCTTC
>TRBJ1-6|NA|TRBV5-6|many
CASSPGTVSSYNSPLHF
TGTGCCAGCAGCCCCGGGACGGTTAGCTCCTATAATTCACCCCTCCACTTT
>TRBJ2-7|TRBD2|TRBV5-1|NA
CASSSLSSGGTYEQYF
TGCGCCAGCAGCTCTTTATCTAGCGGGGGAACCTACGAGCAGTACTTC
>TRBJ2-7|NA|TRBV6-6|NA
CASRTPEGYEQYF
TGTGCCAGCAGAACTCCGGAAGGTTACGAGCAGTACTTC
>TRBJ2-1|TRBD2|TRBV6-5|NA
CASSYSSGAGEQFF
TGTGCCAGCAGTTACTCTAGCGGGGCTGGTGAGCAGTTCTTC
>TRBJ2-7|NA|TRBV7-9|NA
CASRAGPGYEQYF
TGTGCCAGCAGGGCTGGACCGGGGTACGAGCAGTACTTC
>TRBJ1-5|NA|TRBV7-2|NA
CASSSYGGHRPQHF
TGTGCCAGCAGCTCATATGGGGGTCATCGGCCCCAGCATTTT
>TRBJ2-3|NA|TRBV12-3/TRBV12-4|NA
CASSLDAPKYF
TGTGCCAGCAGTTTAGACGCCCCTAAGTATTTT
>TRBJ1-4|TRBD1|TRBV5-1|NA
CASSLRDRNEKLFF
TGCGCCAGCAGCTTGCGGGACAGGAATGAAAAACTGTTTTTT
>TRBJ1-2|NA|TRBV18|NA
CASSPRASGLGYTF
TGTGCCAGCTCACCGCGGGCAAGTGGTTTAGGCTACACCTTC
>TRBJ2-1|NA|TRBV11-3|NA
CASSLTSEQFF
TGTGCCAGCAGCTTAACATCGGAGCAGTTCTTC
>TRBJ1-4|NA|TRBV6-5|once
CASSYGGLTNEKLFF
TGTGCCAGCAGTTACGGGGGTTTAACTAATGAAAAACTGTTTTTT
>TRBJ1-1|NA|TRBV12-3/TRBV12-4|NA
CASSFQGNTEAFF
TGTGCCAGCAGTTTTCAGGGAAACACTGAAGCTTTCTTT
>TRBJ2-1|NA|TRBV28|NA
CASSAANSYNEQFF
TGTGCCAGCAGTGCGGCGAACTCCTACAATGAGCAGTTCTTC
>TRBJ1-1|TRBD1|TRBV3-1/TRBV3-2|few
CASSFRTGNAFF
TGTGCCAGCAGCTTCCGGACAGGGAACGCTTTCTTT
>TRBJ1-1|TRBD1|TRBV5-1|NA
CASSHEGTGGNAEAFF
TGCGCCAGCAGTCACGAAGGGACAGGGGGTAACGCTGAAGCTTTCTTT
>TRBJ1-1|NA|TRBV6-4|NA
CASSDDRNTEAFF
TGTGCCAGCAGTGACGACCGCAACACTGAAGCTTTCTTT
>TRBJ2-1|NA|TRBV7-2|NA
CASSFGYNEQFF
TGTGCCAGCAGCTTCGGGTACAATGAGCAGTTCTTC
>TRBJ1-5|TRBD1|TRBV19|NA
CASSHTTGGENQPQHF
TGTGCCAGTAGCCACACTACAGGGGGCGAAAATCAGCCCCAGCATTTT
>TRBJ1-6|TRBD1|TRBV3-1/TRBV3-2|NA
CASSQGGQGVKTPLHF
TGTGCCAGCAGCCAAGGAGGACAGGGGGTTAAGACACCCCTCCACTTT
>TRBJ1-5|NA|TRBV5-1|NA
CASSPGAGMSGNQPQHF
TGCGCCAGCAGCCCGGGGGCGGGGATGAGTGGCAATCAGCCCCAGCATTTT
>TRBJ2-2|TRBD1|TRBV30|NA
CAWSGGTGATGELFF
TGTGCCTGGAGTGGAGGGACAGGGGCGACCGGGGAGCTGTTTTTT
>TRBJ1-2|TRBD1|TRBV6-5|NA
CASSYSGQGARGYTF
TGTGCCAGCAGTTACTCTGGACAGGGGGCGCGTGGCTACACCTTC
>TRBJ2-7|NA|TRBV6-5|NA
CASSYKQHSYEQYF
TGTGCCAGCAGTTACAAACAGCACTCCTACGAGCAGTACTTC
>TRBJ1-2|NA|TRBV28|few
CASSSRYGYTF
TGTGCCAGCAGTTCCAGGTATGGCTACACCTTC
>TRBJ1-5|NA|TRBV28|NA
CASSFSRNSNQPQHF
TGTGCCAGCAGTTTCTCTCGGAATAGCAATCAGCCCCAGCATTTT
>TRBJ1-3|NA|TRBV27|NA
CASSEYYRANSGNTIYF
TGTGCCAGCAGTGAATATTACAGGGCTAACTCTGGAAACACCATATATTTT
>TRBJ1-5|TRBD1|TRBV3-1/TRBV3-2|NA
CASSTQGADQPQHF
TGTGCCAGCAGCACACAGGGGGCGGATCAGCCCCAGCATTTT
>TRBJ2-5|TRBD1|TRBV28|once
CASSPGQATETQYF
TGTGCCAGCAGTCCTGGACAGGCAACAGAGACCCAGTACTTC
>TRBJ1-1|NA|TRBV5-4|NA
CASSSSGSGMNTEAFF
TGTGCCAGCAGCAGCTCTGGTTCAGGCATGAACACTGAAGCTTTCTTT
>TRBJ1-5|NA|TRBV3-1/TRBV3-2|once
CASSRVVCRPNLFNQPQHF
TGTGCCAGCAGCCGTGTAGTTTGCCGACCGAACCTTTTTAATCAGCCCCAGCATTTT
>TRBJ1-6|TRBD1|TRBV24-1|NA
CATKRNRDSNSPLHF
TGTGCCACCAAGCGCAACCGGGACAGTAATTCACCCCTCCACTTT
>TRBJ1-2|NA|TRBV6-6|once
CASSSPGVSGYTF
TGTGCCAGCAGTTCCCCAGGGGTTAGTGGCTACACCTTC
>TRBJ2-5|NA|TRBV7-9|NA
CASSLSGQTQETQYF
TGTGCCAGCAGCTTAAGCGGACAGACCCAAGAGACCCAGTACTTC
>TRBJ1-6|NA|TRBV6-2/TRBV6-3|NA
CASSTIQGSASPLHF
TGTGCCAGCAGTACAATACAGGGAAGTGCTTCACCCCTCCACTTT
>TRBJ1-1|NA|TRBV7-9|NA
CASSLAGEAFF
TGTGCCAGCAGCTTAGCAGGGGAAGCTTTCTTT
>TRBJ2-3|TRBD2|TRBV7-2|NA
CASSRQAGDVDTQYF
TGTGCCAGCAGCCGTCAAGCGGGAGATGTAGATACGCAGTATTTT
>TRBJ2-1|TRBD2|TRBV7-2|NA
CASSLVPSGRSVQFF
TGTGCCAGCAGCTTAGTTCCTAGCGGGAGATCCGTGCAGTTCTTC